This TCR beta chain was sequenced during a study of shared clonotypes between healthy human individuals. General observations from the study: Shared across a few donors were around 5% of the naive CD4 clonotypes. Unshared clonotypes carried lower generation probabilities than those common to all four donors. Sampling covered blood only; tissue repertoires likely differ.

Notes on this clone: Antigen unknown.

Investigators divided CD4+ cells into CD45RA+ naive and CD45RA-negative memory subsets. The V gene end was trimmed by 7 bases and the J gene end by 4 bases; junction bases not matched to a gene: 0. CDR1 is SGHVS, CDR2 FNYEAQ, per germline. The CDR3 contains 12 residues. Repertoires were generated with immunoSEQ multiplex PCR, while TCRdb's copy carries only in-frame clones and drops some. The profile shows 2 million to 3 million clones, 80% to 95% of them singletons. This clonotype was obtained from a man aged 18 to 30 in good health. Some clones in this sample may be carry-over from other donors' samples. Source material: naive CD4+ T cells from PBMCs. Subset in this sample: CD45RA+ positively selected. The genes are TRBV7-6 and TRBJ2-2; TRBD1 agrees at 7 bases. CDR3 nucleotide sequence: TGTGCCAGCAACAGGGGCACCGGGGAGCTGTTTTTT. This translates into CASNRGTGELFF.